A selection of T cell receptor beta chains follows, all from one sample in a study of blood T cells in healthy people across ages. In TCRdb, the 5' RACE reads were re-called with MiXCR into one record per CDR3 protein. The sample holds approximately 940,000 distinct CDR3 sequences, approximately 49% seen once. Source material: blood. Receptors were obtained from a young man in good health. CDR3s include the opening cysteine and the closing phenylalanine or tryptophan. The D gene is left open where the match is weak. Not all rows give a size; the values are once, few, many and, for expanded clones, a class.

D: -
V: TRBV6-1
J: TRBJ2-5
size: -
length: 10
DNA: TGTGCCAGCGAGGTAGAGACCCAGTACTTC
CDR3: CASEVETQYF

D: TRBD2
V: TRBV20-1
J: TRBJ2-3
size: few
length: 17
DNA: TGCAGTGCTAGAGTCACTAGCGGGGGAAGTCGCACAGATACGCAGTATTTT
CDR3: CSARVTSGGSRTDTQYF

D: TRBD1
V: TRBV4-1
J: TRBJ1-2
size: -
length: 18
DNA: TGCGCCAGCAGCCAAGGGGATTGGGGAGACAGGGCAAACTATGGCTACACCTTC
CDR3: CASSQGDWGDRANYGYTF

D: TRBD2
V: TRBV20-1
J: TRBJ2-3
size: -
length: 15
DNA: TGCAGTGCTAGGGAACTAGCGGGGGGATGGGATACGCAGTATTTT
CDR3: CSARELAGGWDTQYF

D: -
V: TRBV18
J: TRBJ2-7
size: few
length: 16
DNA: TGTGCCAGCTCACCACCGAACACCCAATTCTCCTACGAGCAGTACTTC
CDR3: CASSPPNTQFSYEQYF

D: -
V: TRBV20-1
J: TRBJ2-5
size: -
length: 14
DNA: TGCAGTGCTTTTAGGCCCGCGGGCCAAGAGACCCAGTACTTC
CDR3: CSAFRPAGQETQYF

D: TRBD2
V: TRBV11-2
J: TRBJ2-5
size: -
length: 19
DNA: TGTGCCAGCAGCTTCGGGACTAGCGGGGGTAATGGCTTAATAGAGACCCAGTACTTC
CDR3: CASSFGTSGGNGLIETQYF

D: -
V: TRBV7-2
J: TRBJ2-1
size: -
length: 15
DNA: TGTGCCAGCAGTCCCGGCAGGGGCGTACACAATGAGCAGTTCTTC
CDR3: CASSPGRGVHNEQFF

D: TRBD1
V: TRBV6-2/TRBV6-3
J: TRBJ2-1
size: -
length: 17
DNA: TGTGCCAGCAGTTCTTTCGGACAGGGTCGTTCCGACAATGAGCAGTTCTTC
CDR3: CASSSFGQGRSDNEQFF

D: -
V: TRBV28
J: TRBJ2-5
size: -
length: 15
DNA: TGTGCCAGCAGTTTTAGTCTTTCGGGGAGAGAGACCCAGTACTTC
CDR3: CASSFSLSGRETQYF

D: -
V: TRBV29-1
J: TRBJ2-7
size: few
length: 12
DNA: TGCAGCGGGTACGGGCTTTTCGGCGAGCAGTACTTC
CDR3: CSGYGLFGEQYF

D: -
V: TRBV13
J: TRBJ2-5
size: few
length: 14
DNA: TGTGCCAGCAGCTTTGCGGTGTACCAAGAGACCCAGTACTTC
CDR3: CASSFAVYQETQYF

D: -
V: TRBV12-3/TRBV12-4
J: TRBJ1-5
size: -
length: 14
DNA: TGTGCCAGCAACACAGGGAATGCCGGTCAGCCCCAGCATTTT
CDR3: CASNTGNAGQPQHF

D: -
V: TRBV7-9
J: TRBJ2-3
size: -
length: 12
DNA: TGTGTCCCAGGGGGGAACACAGATACGCAGTATTTT
CDR3: CVPGGNTDTQYF

D: -
V: TRBV6-1
J: TRBJ1-6
size: many
length: 14
DNA: TGTGCCAGCAGTGAAACGGGGGGTAATTCACCCCTCCACTTT
CDR3: CASSETGGNSPLHF

D: TRBD1
V: TRBV27
J: TRBJ2-6
size: -
length: 15
DNA: TGTGCCAGCAGCCCCGACAGGGCTGGGGCCAACGTCCTGACTTTC
CDR3: CASSPDRAGANVLTF

D: TRBD2
V: TRBV29-1
J: TRBJ2-3
size: -
length: 14
DNA: TGCAGCGTTGGTGGGACTACTAGCACAGATACGCAGTATTTT
CDR3: CSVGGTTSTDTQYF

D: TRBD2
V: TRBV10-2
J: TRBJ2-3
size: few
length: 16
DNA: TGCGCCAGCAGTGAGCTAGCGGGGGCCTCCGGAGATACGCAGTATTTT
CDR3: CASSELAGASGDTQYF

D: -
V: TRBV4-2
J: TRBJ2-7
size: -
length: 15
DNA: TGTGCCAGCAGCCAATCAAGGACCACGGGTGGCGAGCAGTACTTC
CDR3: CASSQSRTTGGEQYF

D: TRBD1
V: TRBV7-9
J: TRBJ2-7
size: -
length: 17
DNA: TGTGCCAGCAGCTCCCAACGTCCAGGACAGGGCTTTAGCGAGCAGTACTTC
CDR3: CASSSQRPGQGFSEQYF

D: -
V: TRBV20-1
J: TRBJ1-5
size: -
length: 14
DNA: TGCAGTGCTGATACAGGGTTAAGCAATCAGCCCCAGCATTTT
CDR3: CSADTGLSNQPQHF

D: TRBD1
V: TRBV6-1
J: TRBJ2-2
size: -
length: 15
DNA: TGTGCCGCCCGCGACCGGACAGGGAACACCGGGGAGCTGTTTTTT
CDR3: CAARDRTGNTGELFF

D: -
V: TRBV27
J: TRBJ1-2
size: -
length: 12
DNA: TGTGCCAGCAGCCCGGAGGGCTATGGCTACACCTTC
CDR3: CASSPEGYGYTF

D: -
V: TRBV5-1
J: TRBJ2-3
size: -
length: 15
DNA: TGCGCCAGCAGCTCAGGACAGGCGGGGACAGATACGCAGTATTTT
CDR3: CASSSGQAGTDTQYF

D: -
V: TRBV29-1
J: TRBJ1-2
size: -
length: 11
DNA: TGCAGCGTCCCGTCCGGGGGTGGCTACACCTTC
CDR3: CSVPSGGGYTF

D: TRBD1
V: TRBV6-1
J: TRBJ2-7
size: -
length: 15
DNA: TGTGCCAGCAGTGAGCGGGGACAGGGTTCCTACGAGCAGTACTTC
CDR3: CASSERGQGSYEQYF

D: -
V: TRBV28
J: TRBJ2-7
size: few
length: 15
DNA: TGTGCCAGCACCGTGTCGCAGCCGAAAACCTACGAGCAGTACTTC
CDR3: CASTVSQPKTYEQYF

D: -
V: TRBV4-1
J: TRBJ1-2
size: -
length: 16
DNA: TGCGCCAGCAGCCAAGTTCTGGACAGCCTTAACTATGGCTACACCTTC
CDR3: CASSQVLDSLNYGYTF

D: -
V: TRBV12-3/TRBV12-4
J: TRBJ2-4
size: -
length: 14
DNA: TGTGCCTGCAGTTCATGGGAAGCCAAAAACATTCAGTACTTC
CDR3: CACSSWEAKNIQYF